These 30 T cell receptor beta chains came from one sample sequenced in a study of CD8+CD57+ T cells in acquired aplastic anemia. Patients chosen for sequencing had CD8+CD57+ cells that had expanded, as shown by flow cytometry. Profiling that covered TCR beta VDJ and CDR3 relied on genomic DNA as its template. TCRdb re-analysed the reads in MiXCR, keeping a single row per CDR3 protein. The sample lists approximately 300,000 distinct CDR3 sequences, under 60% seen once, with 1.3% in the top ten. Material: sorted CD4+, CD8+, or CD8+CD57+ T cells (not recorded which) from PBMCs. These receptors originate from a human donor with aplastic anemia.

This sequence joins TRBV9 and TRBJ1-4; no firm D call. Per the germline V gene, CDR1 is SGDLS and CDR2 is YYNGEE. The ends were cut back, 4 bases at V and 0 bases at J, with 13 bases in the middle. The CDR3 totals 16 residues. The CDR3 is CASSSDGVSTNEKLFF. The CDR3 DNA follows: TGTGCCAGCAGCTCAGATGGGGTTTCAACTAATGAAAAACTGTTTTTT.

This clonotype was seen repeatedly, ten times or more. CDR3 amino acids: CASSIGGRETQYF. The CDR3 DNA reads as TGTGCCAGTAGTATTGGGGGGCGGGAGACCCAGTACTTC. V and J are TRBV19 and TRBJ2-5; the D call may be TRBD1 or TRBD2 (6 bases each). The germline V gene has CDR1 LNHDA and CDR2 SQIVND (reference sequence). Trimming left V 3 bases short and J 5 bases short, with 10 bases between. There are 13 residues in the CDR3.

The chain combines TRBV2 with TRBJ2-2, with TRBD1 matching 7 bases. The J segment lost 3 bases and the V segment lost 10 bases, leaving 8 bases of the junction unmatched. The CDR3 is 14 amino acids. Germline V CDR1 and CDR2: SNHLY, FYNNEI. In DNA form, the CDR3 reads TGTGCCACCTCGGACAGGCCCCACACCGGGGAGCTGTTTTTT. Translated: CATSDRPHTGELFF.

The genes are TRBV19 and TRBJ2-2; 7 bases align to TRBD1. Germline V gives CDR1 LNHDA, CDR2 SQIVND (reference sequence). With 6 bases clipped from V and 0 bases from J, the junction kept 7 bases outside the gene matches. CDR3 length: 16 amino acids. The CDR3 region is CASRPYRGSNTGELFF. The CDR3 DNA reads TGTGCCAGTAGACCCTACAGGGGTTCGAACACCGGGGAGCTGTTTTTT. Full variable domain (remainder filled in from reference TRBV19 and TRBJ2-2): DGGITQSPKYLFRKEGQNVTLSCEQNLNHDAMYWYRQDPGQGLRLIYYSQIVNDFQKGDIAEGYSVSREKKESFPLTVTSAQKNPTAFYLCASRPYRGSNTGELFFGEGSRLTVL.

The chain has TRBV19 and TRBJ2-5; possibly TRBD2 for D (5 bases). V was clipped by 4 bases and J by 9 bases, with 21 bases between them. The CDR3 spans 15 residues. Looked up from germline, CDR1 is LNHDA and CDR2 is SQIVND (reference sequence). In DNA, the CDR3 is TGTGCCAGTAGTAATCGGACTGGGAGCAATCAGCCCCAGTACTTC. Its protein product is CASSNRTGSNQPQYF.

This sequence joins TRBV10-3 and TRBJ2-2, with 8 bases aligning to TRBD1. The V gene's germline CDR1 is ENHRY and CDR2 SYGVKD. V lost 3 bases to trimming and J lost 2 bases; unmatched junction nucleotides: 8. The CDR3 runs 17 residues. The CDR3 DNA sequence: TGTGCCATCAGTGATCAGGGCGGGACAGGAAACACCGGGGAGCTGTTTTTT. It translates to CAISDQGGTGNTGELFF.

V usage is TRBV15 and J usage is TRBJ1-1; D call uncertain. Germline V gene data show CDR1 as LNHNV and CDR2 as YYDKDF (reference sequence). The CDR3 extends over 12 amino acids. V was trimmed by 2 bases and J by 3 bases, leaving 4 bases between them. The CDR3 sequence is CATSRRDTEAFF. The CDR3 DNA sequence: TGTGCCACCAGCAGACGGGACACTGAAGCTTTCTTT.

A word on this clonotype: The junction and the germline gene differ at one end; a read error may be behind it. The chain combines TRBV11-2 with TRBJ2-2, with no clear D. This CDR3 is 12 amino acids long. Germline assignment: CDR1 SGHAT and CDR2 FQNNGV. CDR3 region: CASSPDSGELFF. The CDR3, as DNA: TGTGCCAGCAGCCCTGATTCCGGTGAGCTGTTTTTT.

On this clonotype itself: This CDR3 fails to terminate in the conserved phenylalanine or tryptophan, so it likely reflects a read error. The chain uses TRBV10-2 and TRBJ1-1, with D maybe TRBD1 (6 bases). The germline V gene encodes CDR1 WSHSY and CDR2 SAAADI. This CDR3 is built from 13 residues. CDR3 residues: CASSEQGNTEAFS. In DNA, the CDR3 is TGCGCCAGCAGTGAGCAGGGGAACACCGAAGCTTTCTCT.

The V and J genes are TRBV7-9 and TRBJ2-3; D ambiguous. The germline V and J ends were trimmed by 1 base and 6 bases, with 8 bases remaining between them. Germline V gene lookup returns CDR1 SEHNR and CDR2 FQNEAQ (reference sequence). CDR3 length: 13 residues. CDR3 DNA sequence: TGTGCCAGCAGCTTAGATCGGTCCGATACGCAGTATTTT. Translated, it gives CASSLDRSDTQYF.

The CDR3 nucleotides are TGTGCTTTTAGGGCCAGCTCTGGAAACACCATATATTTT. Protein sequence: CAFRASSGNTIYF. The chain joins TRBV2 to TRBJ1-3; unclear D gene. Per the germline V gene, CDR1 is SNHLY and CDR2 is FYNNEI. The CDR3 is 13 amino acids. Drawing the rest from reference TRBV2 and TRBJ1-3, the complete variable domain is EPEVTQTPSHQVTQMGQEVILRCVPISNHLYFYWYRQILGQKVEFLVSFYNNEISEKSEIFDDQFSVERPDGSNFTLKIRSTKLEDSAMYFCAFRASSGNTIYFGEGSWLTVV.

V and J are TRBV5-1 and TRBJ2-5; 7 nucleotides match TRBD1. The germline V gene encodes CDR1 SGHRS and CDR2 YFSETQ. J was trimmed by 8 bases and V by 4 bases; bases with no gene match: 8. The CDR3 has 13 residues. CDR3 amino acids: CASSIRGQATQYF. The CDR3 DNA reads TGCGCCAGCAGCATTCGCGGACAGGCTACCCAGTACTTC.

Comment on this clonotype: Because it lacks the conserved phenylalanine or tryptophan at the end, this CDR3 is likely a read error. Because the CDR3's place on the DNA is in doubt, the DNA is left out and the CDR3 is given as listed by TCRdb. The chain joins TRBV5-6 to TRBJ1-2; the D call of TRBD1 is as the table states it, not checked on the DNA. Germline V gene sequence: CDR1 SGHDT, CDR2 YYEEEE. Ends included, the CDR3 has 11 residues. The CDR3 is CASSLQGHFFV.

The table lists this clonotype with many counts. The chain couples TRBV5-8 to TRBJ1-2, with 9 bases matching TRBD1. The CDR3 is 14 amino acids. The germline V gene encodes CDR1 SGHTS and CDR2 YDEGEE. The junction had 4 bases not matched to a gene; V was cut back by 2 bases and J by 5 bases. The DNA for the CDR3 is TGTGCCAGCAGCTTAGACAGGGGGTCGTATGGCTACACCTTC. Amino acids: CASSLDRGSYGYTF.

V gene TRBV10-1 combines with J gene TRBJ2-3; D perhaps matches TRBD2 (6 bases). From germline, CDR1 is WNHNN and CDR2 SYGVQD (reference sequence). CDR3 length: 13 amino acids. Trimming took 8 bases from V and 1 from J, leaving 10 bases between them. The CDR3 is CASAVAGTDTQYF. CDR3 bases: TGCGCCAGCGCCGTAGCGGGCACAGATACGCAGTATTTT.

The rearrangement links TRBV7-8 to TRBJ2-7; TRBD2 matches 8 bases. The CDR3 sequence is 15 residues long. The germline gives CDR1 SGHVS, CDR2 FQNEAQ. Trimming at V came to 3 bases and at J to 0 bases, leaving 4 bases not matched to a gene. The CDR3 protein is CASSLGLDNSYEQYF. Written as DNA, the CDR3 is TGTGCCAGCAGCTTGGGACTAGACAACTCCTACGAGCAGTACTTC.

The chain recombines TRBV2 with TRBJ1-5; the match to TRBD1 covers 7 bases. With V trimmed by 6 bases and J by 6 bases, 8 bases remained unmatched. The CDR3 length is 14 residues. Germline values: CDR1 SNHLY, CDR2 FYNNEI. The CDR3 DNA follows: TGTGCCAGCAGGGGGAACGGGGACAGTCAGCCCCAGCATTTT. It codes for CASRGNGDSQPQHF.

This clonotype was observed at least ten times. The chain is built from TRBV6-5 and TRBJ1-2, with D unresolved. Trimming stripped 7 bases from V and 2 bases from J, with 14 bases between. Germline loops: CDR1 MNHEY, CDR2 SVGAGI. This CDR3 is built from 14 residues. CDR3 sequence reads: CASKVEDGNYGYTF. The CDR3, as DNA: TGTGCCAGCAAGGTAGAGGACGGGAACTATGGCTACACCTTC.

As for this clonotype: The germline gene is not matched at one end of the junction; a read error may be the cause. The chain has TRBV2 and TRBJ2-3; possibly TRBD2 for D (5 bases). CDR3 length: 15 residues. Germline CDR1 reads SNHLY; CDR2 reads FYNNEI. Here the CDR3 DNA reads TGTGCCAGCAGTAAAGCCATACTAGGGCATGGGACGCAGTATTTT. It translates to CASSKAILGHGTQYF.

This clonotype showed up many times. The chain couples TRBV5-1 to TRBJ2-7, with 7 bases fitting TRBD1. Trimming took 4 bases from V and 9 from J; bases not matched to a gene: 16. CDR3 length: 15 residues. Germline loops: CDR1 SGHRS, CDR2 YFSETQ. The CDR3 sequence is CASSQGTESFGGQYF. The CDR3 bases are TGCGCCAGCAGCCAAGGGACAGAATCTTTTGGGGGGCAGTACTTC. Combining the CDR3 with reference TRBV5-1 and TRBJ2-7 gives the whole variable domain KAGVTQTPRYLIKTRGQQVTLSCSPISGHRSVSWYQQTPGQGLQFLFEYFSETQRNKGNFPGRFSGRQFSNSRSEMNVSTLELGDSALYLCASSQGTESFGGQYFGPGTRLTVT.

This clonotype was counted many times. CDR3 DNA sequence: TGTGCCAGCAGCCAACGAATTGGACTAGCGGGATCCGGCAATGAGCAGTTCTTC. This gives the protein CASSQRIGLAGSGNEQFF. The chain employs TRBV14 and TRBJ2-1; 12 positions agree with TRBD2. The CDR3 consists of 18 residues. Germline loops: CDR1 SGHDN, CDR2 FVKESK. Trimming took 2 bases from V and 6 from J; bases not matched to a gene: 11.

This clonotype was seen ten or more times. The chain links TRBV11-3 to TRBJ2-1; TRBD2 matches 10 bases. This CDR3 spans 16 amino acids. The V gene end was trimmed by 1 base and the J gene end by 8 bases; junction bases not matched to a gene: 8. Looked up from germline, CDR1 is SGHNT and CDR2 is YENEEA. The CDR3 nucleotides are TGTGCCAGCAGCTTAGGGCTAGCGGGGGCCGCGGATGAGCAGTTCTTC. Translating gives CASSLGLAGAADEQFF.

The chain couples TRBV5-5 to TRBJ1-1, with D unclear. V was pared by 1 base and J by 5 bases, with 9 bases between. The germline V gene encodes CDR1 SGHKS and CDR2 YYEKEE (reference sequence). CDR3 size: 13 residues. The CDR3 coding sequence is TGTGCCAGCAGCTTGCAGCGGCGGACTGAAGCTTTCTTT. Its translation: CASSLQRRTEAFF.

The DNA of the CDR3 is TGTGCCATCACCGTTGAAAGGGGAGAGACCCAGTACTTC. It translates to CAITVERGETQYF. The chain joins TRBV7-9 to TRBJ2-5, with D perhaps matching TRBD1 (5 bases). Germline values: CDR1 SEHNR, CDR2 FQNEAQ (reference sequence). The CDR3 contains 13 residues. V was pared by 10 bases and J by 4 bases, with 16 bases between.

This clonotype appeared a few times. Since no conserved phenylalanine or tryptophan closes the CDR3, a read error is the likely cause. The DNA is omitted, as the CDR3 cannot be located on it reliably, and the CDR3 follows TCRdb's listing. The CDR3 reads CASSLGGTI. This chain links TRBV7-9 with TRBJ1-6. Germline V gene data show CDR1 as SEHNR and CDR2 as FQNEAQ (reference sequence). The CDR3 adds up to 9 amino acids, both ends counted.

This clonotype turned up a few times. This sequence joins TRBV27 and TRBJ1-5; 10 bases are a match to TRBD1. Germline CDR1 and CDR2: MNHEY and SMNVEV (reference sequence). Trimming at V came to 5 bases and at J to 2 bases, leaving 6 bases not matched to a gene. The CDR3 totals 16 residues. Written as DNA, the CDR3 is TGTGCCAGCAGTGAGGACAGGGGGTCGGGCAATCAGCCCCAGCATTTT. As protein: CASSEDRGSGNQPQHF.

This clonotype is a singleton in its sample. Its ends do not fully match the called genes, so a read error is possible. DNA of the CDR3: TGTGCCTGCAGTGCTCAAGGGACTACCTACAATGAGCAGTTCTTC. It codes for CACSAQGTTYNEQFF. The rearrangement uses TRBV25-1 and TRBJ2-1; 7 bases agree with TRBD2. The length of the CDR3 is 15 residues. CDR1 is MGHDK and CDR2 is SYGVNS in the germline V gene.

The J gene is TRBJ2-5, the V gene TRBV20-1; TRBD2 aligns across 12 bases. V lost 4 bases, J lost 5 bases, and 5 bases stayed unmatched. Germline lookup yields CDR1 DFQATT and CDR2 SNEGSKA (reference sequence). This CDR3 is built from 14 residues. The CDR3 nucleotides are TGCAGTGCTACTAGCGGGGGGGCCCGTGAGACCCAGTACTTC. This sequence encodes CSATSGGARETQYF.

This clonotype was observed a handful of times. This CDR3 reads CATSSRQVYGYTF. The CDR3 nucleotides are TGTGCCACCAGCAGCCGACAGGTCTATGGCTACACCTTC. The V gene is TRBV15, the J gene TRBJ1-2, with D perhaps matching TRBD1 (6 bases). CDR3 length: 13 amino acids. Germline CDR1 is LNHNV and CDR2 is YYDKDF (reference sequence). The germline V and J ends were trimmed by 3 bases and 4 bases, with 9 bases remaining between them.

This chain uses TRBV19 with TRBJ2-3; D gene unclear. The CDR3 has 13 residues. Germline CDR1 is LNHDA and CDR2 is SQIVND (reference sequence). Trimming took 5 bases from V and 6 from J, leaving 12 bases between them. Written as DNA, the CDR3 is TGTGCCAGTAGTCCCCAAGTAGAGGATACGCAGTATTTT. Amino acids: CASSPQVEDTQYF.